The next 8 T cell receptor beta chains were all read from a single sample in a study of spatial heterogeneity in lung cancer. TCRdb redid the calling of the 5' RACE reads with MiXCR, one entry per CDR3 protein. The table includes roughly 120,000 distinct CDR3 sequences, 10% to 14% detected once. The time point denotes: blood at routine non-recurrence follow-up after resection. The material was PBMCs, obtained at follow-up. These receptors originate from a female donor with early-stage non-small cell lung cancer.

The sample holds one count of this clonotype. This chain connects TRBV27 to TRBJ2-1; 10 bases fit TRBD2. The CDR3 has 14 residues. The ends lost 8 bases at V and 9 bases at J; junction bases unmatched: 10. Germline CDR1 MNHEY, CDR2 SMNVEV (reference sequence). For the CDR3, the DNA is TGTGCCAGCTCGCCGGGACTAGCGTCCGGTGAGCAGTTCTTC. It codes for CASSPGLASGEQFF.

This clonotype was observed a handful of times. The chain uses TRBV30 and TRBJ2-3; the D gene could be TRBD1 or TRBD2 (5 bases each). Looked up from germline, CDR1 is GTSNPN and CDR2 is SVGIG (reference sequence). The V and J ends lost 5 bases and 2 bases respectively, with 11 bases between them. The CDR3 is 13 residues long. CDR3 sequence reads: CAWDPGPTDTQYF. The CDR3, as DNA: TGTGCCTGGGACCCGGGGCCCACAGATACGCAGTATTTT.

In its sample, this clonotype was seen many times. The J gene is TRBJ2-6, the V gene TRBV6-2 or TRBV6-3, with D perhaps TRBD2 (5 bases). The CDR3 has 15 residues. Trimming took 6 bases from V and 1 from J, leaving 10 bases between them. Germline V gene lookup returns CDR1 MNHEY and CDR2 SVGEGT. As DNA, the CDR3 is TGTGCCAGCAGAGGAGGCAGATCTGGGGCCAACGTCCTGACTTTC. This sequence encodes CASRGGRSGANVLTF.

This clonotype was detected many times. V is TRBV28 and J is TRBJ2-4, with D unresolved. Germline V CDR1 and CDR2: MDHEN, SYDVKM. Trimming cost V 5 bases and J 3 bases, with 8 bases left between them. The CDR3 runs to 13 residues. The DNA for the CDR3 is TGTGCCAGCAGTCTACTTCGCAAAAACATTCAGTACTTC. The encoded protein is CASSLLRKNIQYF.

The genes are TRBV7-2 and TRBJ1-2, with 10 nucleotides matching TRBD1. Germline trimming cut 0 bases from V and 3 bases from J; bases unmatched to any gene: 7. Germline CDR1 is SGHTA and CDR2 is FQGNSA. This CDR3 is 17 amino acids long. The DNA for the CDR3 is TGTGCCAGCAGCTTAGCGCCCCGGGACAGGGGCGACTATGGCTACACCTTC. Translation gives CASSLAPRDRGDYGYTF.

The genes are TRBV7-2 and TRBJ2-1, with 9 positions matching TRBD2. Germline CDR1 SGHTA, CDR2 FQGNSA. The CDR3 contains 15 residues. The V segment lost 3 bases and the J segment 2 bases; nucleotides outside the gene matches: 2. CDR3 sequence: CASSLTSGAYNEQFF. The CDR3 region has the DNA TGTGCCAGCAGCTTGACTAGCGGAGCCTACAATGAGCAGTTCTTC.

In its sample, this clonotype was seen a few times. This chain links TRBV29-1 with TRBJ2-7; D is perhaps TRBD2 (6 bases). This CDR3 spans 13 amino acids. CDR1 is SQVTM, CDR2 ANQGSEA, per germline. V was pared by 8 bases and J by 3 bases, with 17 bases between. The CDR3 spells CSPGEEHNYEQYV. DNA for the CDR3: TGCAGCCCCGGGGAGGAACATAACTACGAGCAGTACGTC.

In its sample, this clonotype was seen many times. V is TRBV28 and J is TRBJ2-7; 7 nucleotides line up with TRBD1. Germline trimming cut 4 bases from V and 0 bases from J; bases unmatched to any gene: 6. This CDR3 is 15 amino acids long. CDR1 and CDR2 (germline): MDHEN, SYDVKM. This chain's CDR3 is CASSSPGQSSYEQYF. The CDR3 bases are TGTGCCAGCAGTTCCCCGGGACAGAGCTCCTACGAGCAGTACTTC.